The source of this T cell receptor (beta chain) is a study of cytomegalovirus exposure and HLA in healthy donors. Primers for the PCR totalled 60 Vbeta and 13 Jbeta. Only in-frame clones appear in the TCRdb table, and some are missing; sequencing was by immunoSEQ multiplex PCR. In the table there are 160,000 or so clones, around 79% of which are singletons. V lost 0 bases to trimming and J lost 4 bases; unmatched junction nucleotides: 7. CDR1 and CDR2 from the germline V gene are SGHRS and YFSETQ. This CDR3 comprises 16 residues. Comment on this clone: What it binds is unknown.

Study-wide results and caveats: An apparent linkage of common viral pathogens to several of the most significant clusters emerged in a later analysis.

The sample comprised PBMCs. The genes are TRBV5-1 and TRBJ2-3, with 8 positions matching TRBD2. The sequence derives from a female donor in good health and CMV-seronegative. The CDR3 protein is CASSLAVGRVADTQYF. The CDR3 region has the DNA TGCGCCAGCAGCTTGGCGGTCGGGAGGGTGGCAGATACGCAGTATTTT.